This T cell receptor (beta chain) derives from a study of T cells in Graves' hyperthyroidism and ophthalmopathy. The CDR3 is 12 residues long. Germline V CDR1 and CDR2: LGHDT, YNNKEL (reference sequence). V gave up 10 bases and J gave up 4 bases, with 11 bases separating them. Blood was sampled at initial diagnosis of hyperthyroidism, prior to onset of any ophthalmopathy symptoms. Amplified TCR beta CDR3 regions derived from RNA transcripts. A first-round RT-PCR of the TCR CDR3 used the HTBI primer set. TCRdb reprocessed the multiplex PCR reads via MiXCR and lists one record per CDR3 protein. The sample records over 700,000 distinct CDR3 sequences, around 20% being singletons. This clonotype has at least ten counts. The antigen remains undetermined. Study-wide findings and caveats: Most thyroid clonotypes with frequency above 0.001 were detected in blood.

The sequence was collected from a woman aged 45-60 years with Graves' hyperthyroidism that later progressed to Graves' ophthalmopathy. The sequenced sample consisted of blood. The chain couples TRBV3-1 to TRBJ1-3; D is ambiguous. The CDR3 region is CATSPSGNTIYF. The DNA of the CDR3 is TGTGCCACCTCCCCATCCGGAAACACCATATATTTT.